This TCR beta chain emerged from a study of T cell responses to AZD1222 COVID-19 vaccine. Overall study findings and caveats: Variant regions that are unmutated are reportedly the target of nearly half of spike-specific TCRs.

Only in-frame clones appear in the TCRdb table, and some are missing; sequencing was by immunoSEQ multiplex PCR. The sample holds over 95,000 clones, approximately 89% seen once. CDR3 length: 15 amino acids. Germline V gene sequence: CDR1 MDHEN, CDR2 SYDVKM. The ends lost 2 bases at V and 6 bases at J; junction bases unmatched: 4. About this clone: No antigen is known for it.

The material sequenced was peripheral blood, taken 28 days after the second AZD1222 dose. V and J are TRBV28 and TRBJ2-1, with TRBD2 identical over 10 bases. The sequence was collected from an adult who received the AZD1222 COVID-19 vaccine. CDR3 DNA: TGTGCCAGCAGTTTAGCGGGACTAGCGTCCAATGAGCAGTTCTTC. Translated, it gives CASSLAGLASNEQFF. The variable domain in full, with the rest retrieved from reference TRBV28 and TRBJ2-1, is DVKVTQSSRYLVKRTGEKVFLECVQDMDHENMFWYRQDPGLGLRLIYFSYDVKMKEKGDIPEGYSVSREKKERFSLILESASTNQTSMYLCASSLAGLASNEQFFGPGTRLTVL.